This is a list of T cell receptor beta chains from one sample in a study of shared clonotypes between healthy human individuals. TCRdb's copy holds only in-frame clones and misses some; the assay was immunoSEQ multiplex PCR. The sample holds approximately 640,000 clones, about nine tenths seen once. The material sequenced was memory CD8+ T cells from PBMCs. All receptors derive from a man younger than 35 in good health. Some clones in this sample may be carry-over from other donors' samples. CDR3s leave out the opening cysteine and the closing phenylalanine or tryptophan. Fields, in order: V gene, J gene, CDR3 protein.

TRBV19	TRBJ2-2	ASSIVGPGELF
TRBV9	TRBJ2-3	ASSAVLSPVGQDTQY
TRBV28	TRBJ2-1	ASSFSLAGVLF
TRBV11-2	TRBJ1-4	ASRVTGRTATNEKLF
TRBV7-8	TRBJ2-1	ASSLAPSPNNEQF
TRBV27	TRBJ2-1	ASSVILAEGYNEQF
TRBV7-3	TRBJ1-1	ASSLTGTKGTEAF
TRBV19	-	ASSGTLSYEQY
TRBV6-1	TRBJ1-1	AISESAGRGENTEAF
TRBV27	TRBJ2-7	ASSFPGSYEQY
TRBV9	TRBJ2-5	ASSVAGYETQY
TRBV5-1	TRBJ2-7	ASSQDRGSYEQY
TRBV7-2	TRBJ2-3	ASWDYHGTSHTQY
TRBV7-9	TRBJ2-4	ASSRDPKNIQY
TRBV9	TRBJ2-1	ASSVGGRSYNEQF
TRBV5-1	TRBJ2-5	ASSSPGTVQETQY
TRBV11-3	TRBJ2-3	ASSLGDISTDTQY
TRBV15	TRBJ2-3	ATGDRSWAVTQY
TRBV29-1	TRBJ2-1	SANGQAWPLPSQYNEQF
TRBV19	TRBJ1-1	ASSSERRNTEAF
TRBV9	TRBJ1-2	ASSEGTGLGYT
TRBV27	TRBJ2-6	ASSSVQDLLSGANVLT
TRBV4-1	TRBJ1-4	ASSPREGNEKLF
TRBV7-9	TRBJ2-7	ASSGYEQY
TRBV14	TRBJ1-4	ASSPRTGNEKLF
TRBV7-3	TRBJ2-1	ASSAFGLAAYNEQF
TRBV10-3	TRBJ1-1	AMSEGRNTEAF
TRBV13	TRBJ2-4	ASSLGLTLAGGRGKNIQY
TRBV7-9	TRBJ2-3	ASSRRVAGRTDTQY
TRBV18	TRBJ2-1	ASSPPGLAGDDEQF
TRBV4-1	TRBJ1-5	ASSREGGWSNQPQH
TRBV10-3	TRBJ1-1	AIRVGQDTEAF
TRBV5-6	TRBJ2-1	ASRSLAGYSYNEQF
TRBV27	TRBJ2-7	ASRPLAPSYEQY
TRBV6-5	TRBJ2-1	ASSSGLEQF
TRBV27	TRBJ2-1	ASSPGTAYYNEQF
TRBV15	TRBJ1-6	ATSRDQQFKGDSPLH
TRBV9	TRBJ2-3	ASSELAGGRTDTQY
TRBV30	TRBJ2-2	AWSVATGELF
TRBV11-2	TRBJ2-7	ASSSPTARERPSYEQY
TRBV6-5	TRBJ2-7	ASSYARAAYEQY
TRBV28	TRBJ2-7	ASVDLNPVYEQY
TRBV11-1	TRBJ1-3	ASSFGREISGNTIY
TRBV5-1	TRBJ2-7	ASSFRDREVDEQY
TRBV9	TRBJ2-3	ASSVGQGGPDTQY
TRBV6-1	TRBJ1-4	ASRGKFVGEKLF
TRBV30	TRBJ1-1	AWTAGTQAWGLNTEAF
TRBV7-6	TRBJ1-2	ASSLGGVYGYT
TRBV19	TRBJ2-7	ASSTGTGAYEQY
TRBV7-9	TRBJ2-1	ASSSNEQF
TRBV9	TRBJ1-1	ASSGENLNTEAF
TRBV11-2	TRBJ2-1	ASSFSSGSSYNEQF
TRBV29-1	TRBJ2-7	SVEARGGTYEQY